The sequence of this T cell receptor (beta chain) was determined in a study of cytomegalovirus exposure and HLA in healthy donors (dated by TCRdb to 2017 to 2019). Some background on the complete study: An earlier analysis of 587 of the donors reported over 250 Gb of sequence data and around 100 million unique TCR beta sequences obtained from about 180 million T cells. Approximately 310 gigabases of sequencing data and around 88 million unique TCR sequences made up an early release that covered under 750 HLA-typed donors. Of the 398 genotyped donors, around 81% fell in the genetic ancestry cluster associated with self-reported Caucasian donors. The aim of the study was to test whether cataloging public T cell receptors could identify signatures of past pathogen exposure. The T cell repertoires of some 700 subjects were profiled by immunosequencing and related to cytomegalovirus serostatus. Besides the first cohort of some 670 subjects, a separate validation cohort made up of 120 different subjects was used. High-throughput TCR immunosequencing, statistical association of individual TCRs with disease status, and machine learning were combined to predict cytomegalovirus infection status. A later analysis re-analyzed previously published TCR beta repertoires from 500 to 700 donors and added high-resolution HLA genotyping to study TCR occurrence patterns. The later analysis used no new phenotypic data to find candidate immune exposures, relying instead on TCR beta sequences and their occurrence across donors. An earlier analysis of fewer than 700 of the donors applied high-throughput TCR beta sequencing to assess whether each TCR beta V gene segment acted as functional or pseudogenic. Alongside the repertoire data, information on donor age, sex, ethnicity and CMV serostatus was compiled. A later genetic analysis took genome-wide SNP genotypes for about 65% of the 666 donors and used that subset as a discovery cohort. All discovery cohort repertoires had been generated using a single sequencing platform. HLA typing included class I and class II loci at four-digit resolution. The number of donors typed differed by locus, with 629-630 for A, B, C, DRB1 and DQB1, roughly 520 for DQA1, approximately 580 for DPA1, and some 470 for DPB1. Because of strong linkage in the cohort, roughly five DR-DQ haplotypes were treated as single units for association and clustering. On average, 235,054 unique TCR beta nucleotide sequences were sequenced per donor among more than 350 genotyped donors of the cohort, with roughly 18% of those sequences being non-productive. Findings and caveats that apply to the study as a whole: A later analysis found that HLA-associated TCR beta chains were more clonally expanded and had lower generation probabilities than equally common non-associated chains. The authors suggested that the approach could potentially be generalized to other disease states and immunological phenotypes. In vitro tests confirmed that a few of the cytomegalovirus-associated TCR beta chains recognize cytomegalovirus antigens. While some public TCRs were present in many individuals, most TCR sequences turned up only very rarely across donors. Strong co-occurrence of HLA alleles, especially DR and DQ, made assigning TCR associations to individual alleles difficult. Sequencing depth was assumed to be roughly uniform across donors in the presence/absence analyses, though that assumption may not hold. Correlated functional status among segregating V segments might be attributable to linkage disequilibrium, but an unknown experimental factor could not be ruled out. In a later analysis, TCR association rates were found to vary across HLA loci, with the most associated TCRs seen for DRB1 alleles and the fewest for HLA-C alleles. Some IMGT-functional V segments, including TRBV6-2 and TRBV6-3, could not be distinguished by the 87-base-pair reads and were therefore excluded. A group of highly shared sequence variants was considered likely to be a technical artifact of the sequencing pipeline. The classifier was reported to diagnose cytomegalovirus status with high specificity and sensitivity in both the original and validation cohorts. The earlier analysis of 587 of the donors excluded around 17 rarely observed V segments, including chromosome 9 orphons, because counts were too low. Because HLA typing was missing for some donors at each locus, association tests included only the typed subset. In a later genetic analysis, a missense DCLRE1C variant was associated with V-gene and J-gene trimming of TCR beta chains, and the association was replicated in an independent cohort. In a later analysis, about 16,000 TCR beta sequences were associated with specific HLA alleles at a false discovery rate of 0.05. In this cohort, only TCR beta chains were sequenced, and detectable features were limited by the absence of alpha or paired-chain data. According to a later genetic analysis, donors in an Asian-associated ancestry cluster had fewer N-insertions in productive TCRs than the approximately 630-donor mean. The only immune exposure information available for the cohort was CMV serostatus. A later analysis found that most CMV-associated TCR beta chains appeared HLA-restricted, with HLA associations seemingly driven largely by CMV exposure. The study listed 164 TCR beta chains as associated with cytomegalovirus. A further reported finding was that TCR beta sequences accurately predicted the HLA-A and HLA-B alleles for most subjects in the first cohort. An earlier analysis of some 560 of the donors showed that most TCR beta V segments appeared in productive rearrangements either about 87% or about 30% of the time, which broadly matched IMGT annotations. According to a later analysis, parvovirus B19, influenza, CMV and Epstein-Barr virus appeared linked to several top co-occurrence clusters.

Library prep was done by the immunoSEQ multiplex PCR assay. A mixture of 60 forward primers for TCR Vbeta segments and 13 reverse primers for TCR Jbeta segments was used in the multiplex PCR. The CDR3 region of rearranged TCR beta genes was amplified from genomic DNA by a multiplex PCR assay. On the Illumina HiSeq System, the amplified TCR beta libraries were sequenced as 87-base-pair reads. For the original study's pipeline: A later analysis tallied roughly 80 million unique TCR beta chains across the roughly 610 repertoires, and 10 million to 11 million of those chains were shared by two or more donors. Raw reads were error-corrected and collapsed into unique sequences by a nearest-neighbor algorithm in which closely related sequences were merged to remove PCR and sequencing errors. Alignment of CDR3 sequences to IMGT reference sequences was used to assign V, D and J gene segments. For a sequence to be retained, a match of at least six nucleotides was required to both a V gene segment and a J gene segment. A rearrangement was called productive if the CDR3 had no stop codons and remained in frame with V and J, and every other rearrangement was called non-productive. CDR3 was defined according to IMGT convention as the region running from the second conserved V-encoded cysteine to the conserved J-encoded phenylalanine. Sequences without an unambiguous match to a single V gene segment were excluded from the earlier analysis of over 500 of the donors. In an earlier analysis of some 590 of the donors, a V segment was called functional when productive rearrangements were above 56.7%, and segregating when the standard deviation between donors exceeded 5%. A statistical classification framework was built to diagnose cytomegalovirus status from the catalog of TCR beta chain sequences. In a later analysis, V and J genes were assigned by comparing TCR nucleotide sequences against IMGT/GENE-DB human TR gene sequences. Using the TCRdist pipeline, a later analysis assigned CDR3 sequences along with most-parsimonious VDJ recombination scenarios. In a later analysis, each TCR beta chain was defined by its CDR3 amino acid sequence together with its V-gene family, and reads without a unique V-gene family were excluded. A later analysis removed over 500 highly shared, low-generation-probability nucleotide sequences to deal with suspected cross-contamination and a sequencing artifact. In a later analysis, a clonal expansion index was calculated for each public chain from normalized within-repertoire ranks of inferred template counts. In a later analysis, generation probabilities were computed using a VDJ recombination model fitted to out-of-frame rearrangements, and the results were checked against IGoR. Hypergeometric tests were used in a later analysis to score TCR-TCR, TCR-HLA and TCR-CMV co-occurrence, with a repertoire-size bias correction applied to the TCR pairs. In a later analysis, false discovery rates were estimated by permuting HLA or CMV assignments 20 times. In a later analysis, co-occurring TCRs were grouped with DBSCAN, and TCRdist sequence similarity was added when clustering was performed within HLA-allele-positive subsets. Co-occurrence clustering excluded repertoires with fewer than 30,000 or more than 120,000 public chains, plus five with anomalous nucleotide sharing. Not all clones reach the TCRdb copy of this immuneACCESS table, which keeps in-frame sequences only. Checked studies attribute under half of the gap to unresolved V genes and leave the rest unexplained. V and J calls and clone size follow that table, whereas D and trimming were derived from the DNA. The sample contains 95,000 to 150,000 clones, about 86% of them found a single time. Roughly 2.4% of the sample goes to the ten largest clones.

Worth noting for this clone: This receptor's antigen is unknown. No base qualities exist here, and no much larger clone lies one base off it.

CDR1 SGHTS and CDR2 YDEGEE are derived from the germline V gene. Here V drops 4 bases and J drops 3 bases, and the junction holds 6 bases not matched to any gene. The cysteine opens and the phenylalanine closes a CDR3 of 14 amino acids. Left in the record is the CDR3 DNA by itself, 42 bases read in frame from the first base. In total, approximately 610 healthy bone marrow donors made up the cohort. At the time of sampling, every cohort member was nominally healthy, though immune exposures that went unrecorded were likely present. The donor tested CMV seronegative, placing the donor among the roughly 340 seronegative members of the cohort. Every donor gave a peripheral blood sample, and the peripheral blood mononuclear cells from that sample were used for TCR beta sequencing. The Qiagen DNeasy Blood Extraction Kit was used to extract genomic DNA from the blood cell samples.

Input material: PBMCs. The V gene is TRBV5-8 and the J gene is TRBJ2-7; 8 nucleotides in the junction match TRBD2. The clonotype originates from a woman aged 40 to 49 in good health and CMV-seronegative. The bases read TGTGCCAGCAGCACCCGGGGGGGGAACTACGAGCAGTACTTC. This translates into CASSTRGGNYEQYF.